This section outlines one T cell receptor (beta chain) sequence together with its context. The antigen remains undetermined. This specimen belongs to a study of post-analysis software for immune sequencing data. As for the study in general: Multiple sclerosis in the patients followed relapsing-remitting, secondary progressive and progressive-relapsing courses.

The TCR beta cDNA libraries carried unique molecular identifiers. The yield from roughly 1 to 10 million T cells was roughly 500,000 cDNA molecules in total. TCRdb re-called the PCR reads with MiXCR, one entry per CDR3 protein. This sample carries hundreds of thousands of distinct CDR3 sequences, around 27% of them seen once, and the ten largest clones take about 0.5%. Whole-study findings and limits: There were five TRBV segments more frequent in patients than controls, and TRBV5-6, TRBV5-1 and TRBV20-1 were among them. F-measure co-clustering was strong for batch-matched samples. Normalized Chao1 diversity was significantly reduced in patients versus controls.

Per the germline V gene, CDR1 is DFQATT and CDR2 is SNEGSKA (reference sequence). The length of the CDR3 is 13 residues. The chain is built from TRBV20-1 and TRBJ1-5; no reliable D call. This TCR derives from a girl aged 10 to 17 with multiple sclerosis. The sample comprised blood. The CDR3 nucleotides read TGCAGCATTCAGGTGTATAGCAATCAGCCCCAGCATTTT. This sequence encodes CSIQVYSNQPQHF.